This TCR beta chain derives from a study of CD8+CD57+ T cells in acquired aplastic anemia (dated by TCRdb to the late 2010s). Regarding the research as a whole: Extracted DNA from sorted CD4+ and CD8+ cells averaged about 2.9 ug, ranging from roughly 0.17 to 30 ug. Healthy donor samples averaged roughly 9.8 million reads for CD4+ and roughly 11 million for CD8+ cells. Results and caveats for the whole study, not just this receptor: Although some 28 CD8+ CDR3 sequences were shared by patients and controls, these sequences appeared highly expressed in patients and within the immunodominant clones of patients. CD8+ Simpson's diversity did not differ significantly between patients and healthy controls (P=0.060).

The CDR3, cysteine through phenylalanine, is 13 amino acids long. The entry retains the CDR3 DNA only, 39 bases that are in frame from base 1. Looking up the germline V gene (reference sequence) yields CDR1 DFQATT and CDR2 SNEGSKA. The germline V and J ends show losses of 1 base and 5 bases respectively, and no gene match explains 3 bases of the junction. Profiling of TCR beta VDJ combinations and CDR3 sequences used genomic DNA as the template. An Illumina HiSeq 2000 was the platform used for TCR repertoire sequencing. For the original study's pipeline: TRBV/TRBJ rearrangement plots, CDR3 size and DJ length profiles, and Simpson's diversity index were used to evaluate the repertoires. The immunodominant clone was defined as the most abundant DNA sequence in deep sequencing data. CDR3 amino acid sequences were screened for sharing across subjects and compared with published repertoires and the VDJdb database. TCRdb trimmed the raw reads at Q25, called clones with MiXCR and kept productive beta chains. Each CDR3 protein gets just one entry, which takes the most common genes and DNA from the rows behind it. The V and J calls come from TCRdb's annotation, not from the publication. Counted in this sample were roughly 130,000 distinct CDR3 sequences; more than 40% of them appeared once. The top ten clones comprise 2% to 3% of the sample.

In this study, sorted CD4+ and CD8+ T cells from the blood of healthy subjects and of severe aplastic anemia patients had their TCR repertoires deep-sequenced. Ficoll-Paque density gradient centrifugation was used to isolate peripheral blood mononuclear cells. Before DNA extraction, CD4+ and CD8+ T cells were sorted by FACS or by magnetic beads. As regards this clonotype: No cognate antigen has been identified for it. The record has no base qualities; no much larger clone is one base away.

Sequenced sample: sorted CD4+, CD8+, or CD8+CD57+ T cells (not recorded which) from PBMCs. The chain was built from TRBV20-1 and TRBJ2-5; 8 nucleotides in the junction match TRBD2. This TCR derives from a human donor in good health, serving as a control. The bases are TGCAGTGCTAGAGGGCCTAGCGGGGAGACCCAGTACTTC. Translated, it reads CSARGPSGETQYF.